This T cell receptor (beta chain) appears in the sequencing data of a study of cytomegalovirus exposure and HLA in healthy donors (dated by TCRdb to the late 2010s). Regarding the research as a whole: An earlier analysis of about 560 of the donors reported 276 Gb of sequence data and around 100 million unique TCR beta sequences obtained from some 200 million T cells. Around 330 gigabases of sequencing data and approximately 91 million unique TCR sequences made up an early release that covered nearly 650 HLA-typed donors. Of the 300 to 450 genotyped donors, 80% to 90% were placed in the genetic ancestry cluster associated with self-reported Caucasian donors. The study was designed to test whether signatures of past pathogen exposure could be identified by cataloging public T cell receptors. The study profiled the T cell repertoires of hundreds of subjects by immunosequencing and related them to cytomegalovirus serostatus. Besides the first cohort of approximately 670 subjects, a separate validation cohort made up of roughly 120 different subjects was used. The study combined high-throughput TCR immunosequencing, statistical association of individual TCRs with disease status, and machine learning to predict cytomegalovirus infection status. A later analysis re-analyzed previously published TCR beta repertoires from roughly 690 donors and added high-resolution HLA genotyping to study TCR occurrence patterns. In the later analysis, no new phenotypic data were used to find candidate immune exposures; instead, reliance was placed on TCR beta sequences and their occurrence across donors. An earlier analysis of several hundred of the donors applied high-throughput TCR beta sequencing to assess whether each TCR beta V gene segment acted as functional or pseudogenic. Donor age, sex, ethnicity and CMV serostatus were collected together with the repertoire data. In a later genetic analysis, genome-wide SNP genotypes for about 55% of the 666 donors were used, and that subset was treated as a discovery cohort. Every repertoire in the discovery cohort had been generated on one and the same sequencing platform. Both class I and class II loci were covered by HLA typing, at four-digit resolution. The number of donors typed differed by locus, with 629-630 for A, B, C, DRB1 and DQB1, around 500 for DQA1, about 610 for DPA1, and around 450 for DPB1. Roughly five DR-DQ haplotypes were treated as single units for association and clustering because of strong linkage in the cohort. Among a few hundred genotyped donors of the cohort, an average of roughly 240,000 unique TCR beta nucleotide sequences were sequenced per donor, roughly 20% of them non-productive.

Library method: the immunoSEQ multiplex PCR assay. For the multiplex PCR, a mixture combining 60 forward primers for TCR Vbeta segments and 13 reverse primers for TCR Jbeta segments was used. A multiplex PCR assay on genomic DNA amplified the CDR3 region of rearranged TCR beta genes. The amplified TCR beta libraries were sequenced on the Illumina HiSeq System as 87-base-pair reads. The original pipeline was this. A later analysis counted tens of millions of unique TCR beta chains across the 666 repertoires, and some 11 million of these chains were shared by at least two donors. A nearest-neighbor algorithm error-corrected the raw reads and collapsed the reads into unique sequences, merging closely related sequences to remove PCR and sequencing errors. Alignment of CDR3 sequences to IMGT reference sequences was used to assign V, D and J gene segments. For a sequence to be retained, at least a six-nucleotide match to both a V gene segment and a J gene segment was required. A rearrangement was called productive if the CDR3 had no stop codons and remained in frame with V and J, and every other rearrangement was called non-productive. Following IMGT convention, CDR3 was defined as the stretch from the second conserved V-encoded cysteine to the conserved J-encoded phenylalanine. The earlier analysis of more than 450 of the donors excluded sequences that lacked an unambiguous match to a single V gene segment. An earlier analysis of about 590 of the donors classified V segments as functional when productive rearrangements were above 56.7% and as segregating when the standard deviation between donors was above 5%. A statistical classification framework was built to diagnose cytomegalovirus status from the catalog of TCR beta chain sequences. A later analysis assigned V and J genes by comparing TCR nucleotide sequences with IMGT/GENE-DB human TR gene sequences. Using the TCRdist pipeline, a later analysis assigned CDR3 sequences along with most-parsimonious VDJ recombination scenarios. In a later analysis, each TCR beta chain was defined by its CDR3 amino acid sequence together with its V-gene family, and reads lacking a unique V-gene family were excluded. A later analysis removed several hundred highly shared, low-generation-probability nucleotide sequences to deal with suspected cross-contamination and a sequencing artifact. A later analysis calculated a clonal expansion index for each public chain from normalized within-repertoire ranks of inferred template counts. In a later analysis, generation probabilities were computed with a VDJ recombination model fitted to out-of-frame rearrangements, and the resulting probabilities were checked against IGoR. A later analysis scored TCR-TCR, TCR-HLA and TCR-CMV co-occurrence with hypergeometric tests, applying a repertoire-size bias correction to TCR pairs. A later analysis estimated false discovery rates by permuting HLA or CMV assignments 20 times. In a later analysis, co-occurring TCRs were grouped with DBSCAN, and TCRdist sequence similarity was added when clustering was performed within HLA-allele-positive subsets. Repertoires with fewer than 30,000 or more than 120,000 public chains, plus five repertoires with anomalous nucleotide sharing, were excluded from co-occurrence clustering. Entries here come from immuneACCESS through TCRdb and include only in-frame sequences with V and J called. Some clones fail to appear in such tables; in the studies checked, an unresolved V gene covers under half of the shortfall, and the cause of the remainder is unknown. V and J calls and clone size are as listed in that table; D and trimming were resolved from the DNA. The sample yields around 85,000 clones; 75% to 85% were counted once. Of the sample, about a third falls within the top ten clones.

The cohort was made up of 666 healthy bone marrow donors. At the time of sampling, every cohort member was nominally healthy, though immune exposures that went unrecorded were likely present. The donor tested CMV seropositive and was one of the 289 seropositive cohort members. A peripheral blood sample was provided by each donor, and peripheral blood mononuclear cells were used for TCR beta sequencing. Genomic DNA extraction from the blood cell samples was performed with the Qiagen DNeasy Blood Extraction Kit. Study-wide conclusions, independent of this receptor: A cluster of highly shared sequence variants was judged likely to represent a technical artifact of the sequencing pipeline. Three of the identified cytomegalovirus-associated TCR beta chains were confirmed in vitro to be specific for cytomegalovirus antigens. Because counts were too low, seventeen rarely observed V segments, including chromosome 9 orphons, were excluded from the earlier analysis of around 590 of the donors. Several of the top co-occurrence clusters appeared to be linked to parvovirus B19, influenza, CMV and Epstein-Barr virus, according to a later analysis. According to the authors, the approach could potentially be generalized to other disease states and immunological phenotypes. When HLA alleles, especially DR and DQ, strongly co-occurred, TCR associations were difficult to assign to individual alleles. Correlated functional status among segregating V segments might reflect linkage disequilibrium, but an unknown experimental factor could not be ruled out. The study gave a list of under 200 TCR beta chains associated with cytomegalovirus. In an earlier analysis of around 500 of the donors, most TCR beta V segments appeared in productive rearrangements about 87% or about 30% of the time, broadly matching IMGT annotations. A later analysis associated some 17,000 TCR beta sequences with specific HLA alleles at a false discovery rate of 0.05. Some IMGT-functional V segments, including TRBV6-2 and TRBV6-3, could not be told apart with the 87-base-pair reads, so those segments were excluded. The presence/absence analyses assumed that sequencing depth was roughly uniform across donors, and that assumption may not be true. A later genetic analysis associated a missense DCLRE1C variant with V-gene and J-gene trimming of TCR beta chains, and an independent cohort replicated the association. In a later genetic analysis, fewer N-insertions in productive TCRs were reported among donors in an Asian-associated ancestry cluster than the approximately 710-donor mean. A later analysis found that most CMV-associated TCR beta chains appeared HLA-restricted, with HLA associations seemingly driven largely by CMV exposure. The only immune exposure information available for the cohort was CMV serostatus. A further reported finding was that TCR beta sequences accurately predicted the HLA-A and HLA-B alleles for most subjects in the first cohort. Most TCR sequences were seen in very few donors, while some public TCRs were found in many individuals. Compared with equally common non-associated chains, HLA-associated TCR beta chains in a later analysis were more clonally expanded and had lower generation probabilities. According to a later analysis, TCR association rates differed among HLA loci, with DRB1 alleles showing the most associated TCRs and HLA-C alleles showing the fewest. Because some donors lacked HLA typing at each locus, the association tests relied only on the typed subset. The cohort was sequenced for TCR beta chains only, and without alpha or paired-chain data the features that could be detected were limited. Cytomegalovirus status was reported to be diagnosed by the classifier with high specificity and sensitivity in both the original and validation cohorts.

V and J lose 1 base and 10 bases, and a span of 14 bases separates them. The CDR1 and CDR2 encoded by the germline V gene are LGHNA and YNFKEQ. Spanning cysteine to phenylalanine, the CDR3 consists of 14 amino acids. The only DNA kept is the CDR3, 42 bases in frame from the first base. This clone was seen once. The target of this receptor is not known. Base qualities are not provided; no much larger clone lies one nucleotide away. The sample taken for sequencing was PBMCs. The chain is assembled from TRBV4-2 and TRBJ2-1; the D segment cannot be called with confidence. The clonotype originates from a man between 50 and 59 years old in good health and CMV-seropositive. The CDR3 corresponds to CASSQGVAVREQFF. In nucleotide form, the sequence is TGTGCCAGCAGCCAAGGGGTAGCTGTACGCGAGCAGTTCTTC.